This T cell receptor beta chain originates from a study of cytomegalovirus exposure and HLA in healthy donors. Study-wide findings and caveats: Indistinguishable V segments such as TRBV6-2 and TRBV6-3 were excluded. In a later analysis, roughly 17,000 TCR beta sequences were associated with HLA alleles at 0.05 false discovery rate.

With regard to this clone: Its antigen remains unidentified.

PCR amplification relied on 60 Vbeta primers (plus 13 Jbeta primers). Libraries were prepared by immunoSEQ multiplex PCR; TCRdb keeps only in-frame clonotypes and omits some of them. Of approximately 100,000 clones in the sample, approximately 81% are singletons; the top ten hold approximately 4.2%. In germline, CDR1 is LNHDA, CDR2 SQIVND (reference sequence). The CDR3 spans 15 residues. Trimming cost V 7 bases and J 5 bases; bases outside gene matches: 5. Every donor was a healthy person donating bone marrow. The V call is TRBV19, the J call TRBJ2-3; 14 nucleotides line up with TRBD2. Specimen: PBMCs. This TCR was recovered from a female donor in good health and CMV-seropositive. The CDR3 here is CASTGTSGGLDTQYF. DNA for the CDR3: TGTGCCAGTACGGGGACTAGCGGGGGTTTAGATACGCAGTATTTT. The full variable domain, its missing parts supplied by reference TRBV19 and TRBJ2-3, is DGGITQSPKYLFRKEGQNVTLSCEQNLNHDAMYWYRQDPGQGLRLIYYSQIVNDFQKGDIAEGYSVSREKKESFPLTVTSAQKNPTAFYLCASTGTSGGLDTQYFGPGTRLTVL.